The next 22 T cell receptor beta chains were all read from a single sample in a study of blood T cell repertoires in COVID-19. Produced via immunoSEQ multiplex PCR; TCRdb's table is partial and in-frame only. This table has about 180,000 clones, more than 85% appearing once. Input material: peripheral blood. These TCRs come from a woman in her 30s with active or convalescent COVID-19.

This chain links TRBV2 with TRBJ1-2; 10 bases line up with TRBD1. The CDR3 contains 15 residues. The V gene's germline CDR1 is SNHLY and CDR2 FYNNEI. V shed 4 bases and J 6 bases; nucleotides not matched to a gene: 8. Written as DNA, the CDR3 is TGTGCCAGCAGTGCACAAGGGACAGGGGCTGATGGCTACACCTTC. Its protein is CASSAQGTGADGYTF.

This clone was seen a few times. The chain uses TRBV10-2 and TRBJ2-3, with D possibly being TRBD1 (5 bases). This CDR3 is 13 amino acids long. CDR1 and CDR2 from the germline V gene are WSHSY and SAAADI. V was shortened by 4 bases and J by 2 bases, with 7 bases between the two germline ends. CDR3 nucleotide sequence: TGCGCCAGCAGTGTGGGGCCCACAGATACGCAGTATTTT. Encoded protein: CASSVGPTDTQYF.

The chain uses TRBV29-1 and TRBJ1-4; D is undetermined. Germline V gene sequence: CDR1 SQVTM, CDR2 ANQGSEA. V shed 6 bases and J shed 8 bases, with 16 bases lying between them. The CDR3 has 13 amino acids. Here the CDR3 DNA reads TGCAGCGTCGCCCCGTTTGCGGGGGAAAAACTGTTTTTT. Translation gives CSVAPFAGEKLFF.

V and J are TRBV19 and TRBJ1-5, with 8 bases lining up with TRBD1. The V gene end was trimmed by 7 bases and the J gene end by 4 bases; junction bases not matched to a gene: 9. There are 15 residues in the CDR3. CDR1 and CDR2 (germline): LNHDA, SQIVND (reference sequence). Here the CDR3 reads CASNSWDRSNQPQHF. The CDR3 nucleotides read TGTGCCAGTAATAGCTGGGACAGGAGTAATCAGCCCCAGCATTTT. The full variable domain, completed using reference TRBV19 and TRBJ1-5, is DGGITQSPKYLFRKEGQNVTLSCEQNLNHDAMYWYRQDPGQGLRLIYYSQIVNDFQKGDIAEGYSVSREKKESFPLTVTSAQKNPTAFYLCASNSWDRSNQPQHFGDGTRLSIL.

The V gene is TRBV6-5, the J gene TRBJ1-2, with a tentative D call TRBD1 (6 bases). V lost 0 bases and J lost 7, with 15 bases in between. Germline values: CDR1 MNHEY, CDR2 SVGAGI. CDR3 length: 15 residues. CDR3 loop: CASSYSRGALAGYTF. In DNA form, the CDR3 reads TGTGCCAGCAGTTACTCGCGGGGGGCGTTAGCTGGCTACACCTTC.

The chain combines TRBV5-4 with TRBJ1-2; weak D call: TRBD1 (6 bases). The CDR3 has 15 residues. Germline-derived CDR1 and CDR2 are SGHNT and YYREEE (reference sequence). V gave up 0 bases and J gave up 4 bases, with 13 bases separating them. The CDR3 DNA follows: TGTGCCAGCAGCTTGGAGGCAGGGGTGGGCTATGGCTACACCTTC. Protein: CASSLEAGVGYGYTF.

The CDR3 loop reads CASSQTGTSVYNEQFF. The CDR3, as DNA: TGTGCCAGCAGCCAGACCGGGACTAGCGTTTACAATGAGCAGTTCTTC. The V call is TRBV5-6, the J call TRBJ2-1, with TRBD2 identical over 10 bases. With V trimmed by 4 bases and J by 4 bases, 8 bases remained unmatched. CDR3 length equals 16 residues. Germline CDR1 SGHDT, CDR2 YYEEEE.

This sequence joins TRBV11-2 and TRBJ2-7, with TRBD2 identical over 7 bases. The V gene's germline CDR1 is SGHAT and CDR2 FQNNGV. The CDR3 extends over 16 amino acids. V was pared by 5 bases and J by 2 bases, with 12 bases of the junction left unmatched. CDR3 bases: TGTGCCAGCAGCCCCCCGGGACTATTTAGCGCCTACGAGCAGTACTTC. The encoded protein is CASSPPGLFSAYEQYF.

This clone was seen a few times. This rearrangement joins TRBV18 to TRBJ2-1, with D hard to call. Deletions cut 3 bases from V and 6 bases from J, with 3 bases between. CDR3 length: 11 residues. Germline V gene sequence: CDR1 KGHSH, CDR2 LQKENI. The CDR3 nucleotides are TGTGCCAGCTCACCCAGCAATGAGCAGTTCTTC. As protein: CASSPSNEQFF.

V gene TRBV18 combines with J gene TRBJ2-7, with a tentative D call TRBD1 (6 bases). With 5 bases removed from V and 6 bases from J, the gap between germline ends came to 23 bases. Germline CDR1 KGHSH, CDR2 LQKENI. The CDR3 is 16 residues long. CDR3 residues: CASSSKTGATASEQYF. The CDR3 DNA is TGTGCCAGCTCATCAAAGACAGGTGCGACCGCCTCCGAGCAGTACTTC.

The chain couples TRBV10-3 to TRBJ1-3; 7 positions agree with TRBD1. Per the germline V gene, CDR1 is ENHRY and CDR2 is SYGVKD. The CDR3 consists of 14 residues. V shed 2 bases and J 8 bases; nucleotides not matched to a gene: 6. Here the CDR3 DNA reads TGTGCCATCAGTGAGACGCAGGGGGTAGACACCATATATTTT. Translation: CAISETQGVDTIYF.

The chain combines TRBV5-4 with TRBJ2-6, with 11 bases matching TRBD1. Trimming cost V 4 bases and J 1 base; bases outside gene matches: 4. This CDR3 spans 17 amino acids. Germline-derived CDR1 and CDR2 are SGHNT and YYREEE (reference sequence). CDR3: CASSDRDRGSGANVLTF. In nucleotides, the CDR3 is TGTGCCAGCAGCGACCGGGACAGGGGGTCTGGGGCCAACGTCCTGACTTTC.

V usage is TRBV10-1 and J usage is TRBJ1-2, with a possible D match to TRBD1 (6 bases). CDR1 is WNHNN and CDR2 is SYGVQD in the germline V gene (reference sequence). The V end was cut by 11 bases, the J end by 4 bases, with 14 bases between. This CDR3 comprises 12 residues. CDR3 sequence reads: CAANRVAYGYTF. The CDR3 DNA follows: TGCGCCGCGAACAGGGTCGCCTATGGCTACACCTTC.

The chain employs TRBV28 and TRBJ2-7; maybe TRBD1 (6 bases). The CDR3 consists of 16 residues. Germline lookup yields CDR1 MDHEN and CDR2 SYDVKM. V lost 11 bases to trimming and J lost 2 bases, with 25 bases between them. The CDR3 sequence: CACTPSRGLEAYEQYF. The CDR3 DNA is TGTGCCTGCACCCCATCCAGGGGTCTCGAAGCCTACGAGCAGTACTTC. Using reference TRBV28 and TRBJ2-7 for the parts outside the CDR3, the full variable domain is DVKVTQSSRYLVKRTGEKVFLECVQDMDHENMFWYRQDPGLGLRLIYFSYDVKMKEKGDIPEGYSVSREKKERFSLILESASTNQTSMYLCACTPSRGLEAYEQYFGPGTRLTVT.

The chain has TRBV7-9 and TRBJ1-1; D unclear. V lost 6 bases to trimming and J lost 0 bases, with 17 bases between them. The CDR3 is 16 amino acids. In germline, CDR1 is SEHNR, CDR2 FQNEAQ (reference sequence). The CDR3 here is CASRNVRENLNTEAFF. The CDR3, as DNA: TGTGCCAGCAGGAATGTGCGGGAAAACTTGAACACTGAAGCTTTCTTT.

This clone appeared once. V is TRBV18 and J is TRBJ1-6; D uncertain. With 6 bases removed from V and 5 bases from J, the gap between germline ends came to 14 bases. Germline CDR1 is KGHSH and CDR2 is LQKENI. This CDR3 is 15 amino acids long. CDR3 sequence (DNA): TGTGCCAGCTCCCAAGCACAGTCCGATAATTCACCCCTCCACTTT. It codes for CASSQAQSDNSPLHF.

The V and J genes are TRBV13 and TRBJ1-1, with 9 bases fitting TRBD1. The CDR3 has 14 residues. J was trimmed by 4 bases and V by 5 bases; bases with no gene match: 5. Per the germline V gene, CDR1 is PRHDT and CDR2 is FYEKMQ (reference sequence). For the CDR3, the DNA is TGTGCCAGCAGCACCATGACAGGGGGCACTGAAGCTTTCTTT. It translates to CASSTMTGGTEAFF.

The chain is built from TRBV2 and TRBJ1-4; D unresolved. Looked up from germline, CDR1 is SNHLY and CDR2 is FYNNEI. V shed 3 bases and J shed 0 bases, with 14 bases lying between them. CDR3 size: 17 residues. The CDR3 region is CASSDPVWSATNEKLFF. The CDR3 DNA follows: TGTGCCAGCAGTGATCCGGTTTGGTCTGCAACTAATGAAAAACTGTTTTTT.

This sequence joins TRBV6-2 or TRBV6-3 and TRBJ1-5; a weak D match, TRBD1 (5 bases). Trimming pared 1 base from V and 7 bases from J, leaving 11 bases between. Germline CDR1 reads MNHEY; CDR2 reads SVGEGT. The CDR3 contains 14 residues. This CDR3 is CASSYWGVGQPQHF. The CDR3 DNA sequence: TGTGCCAGCAGTTACTGGGGGGTCGGGCAGCCCCAGCATTTT.

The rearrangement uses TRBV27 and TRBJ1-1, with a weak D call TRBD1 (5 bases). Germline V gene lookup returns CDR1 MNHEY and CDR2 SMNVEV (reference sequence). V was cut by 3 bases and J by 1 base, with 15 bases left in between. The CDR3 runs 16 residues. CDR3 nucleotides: TGTGCCAGCAGTTTCAGTCAGGGAAGTGGGAACACTGAAGCTTTCTTT. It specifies CASSFSQGSGNTEAFF.

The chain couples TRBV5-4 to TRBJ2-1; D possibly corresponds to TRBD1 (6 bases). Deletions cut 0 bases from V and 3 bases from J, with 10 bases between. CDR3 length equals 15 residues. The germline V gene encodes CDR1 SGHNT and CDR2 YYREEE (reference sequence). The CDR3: CASSLGQGLYNEQFF. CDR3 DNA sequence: TGTGCCAGCAGCTTGGGTCAGGGGCTCTACAATGAGCAGTTCTTC.

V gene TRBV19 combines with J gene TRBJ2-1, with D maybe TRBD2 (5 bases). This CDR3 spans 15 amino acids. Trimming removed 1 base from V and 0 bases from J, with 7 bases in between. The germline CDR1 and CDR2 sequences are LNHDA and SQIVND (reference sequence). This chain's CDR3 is CASSIARGSYNEQFF. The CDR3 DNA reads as TGTGCCAGTAGTATAGCCCGGGGCTCCTACAATGAGCAGTTCTTC. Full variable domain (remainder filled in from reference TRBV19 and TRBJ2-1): DGGITQSPKYLFRKEGQNVTLSCEQNLNHDAMYWYRQDPGQGLRLIYYSQIVNDFQKGDIAEGYSVSREKKESFPLTVTSAQKNPTAFYLCASSIARGSYNEQFFGPGTRLTVL.